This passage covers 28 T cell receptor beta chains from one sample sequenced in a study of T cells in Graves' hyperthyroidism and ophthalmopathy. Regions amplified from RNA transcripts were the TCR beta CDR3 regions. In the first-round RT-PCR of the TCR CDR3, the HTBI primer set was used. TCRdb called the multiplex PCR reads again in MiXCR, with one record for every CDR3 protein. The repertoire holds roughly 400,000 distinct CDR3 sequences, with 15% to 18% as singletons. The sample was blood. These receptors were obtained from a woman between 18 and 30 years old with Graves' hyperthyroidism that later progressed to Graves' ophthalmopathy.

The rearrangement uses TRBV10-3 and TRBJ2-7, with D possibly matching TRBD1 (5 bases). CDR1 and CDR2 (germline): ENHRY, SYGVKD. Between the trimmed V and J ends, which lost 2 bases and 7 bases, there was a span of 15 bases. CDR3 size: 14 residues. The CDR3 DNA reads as TGTGCCATCAGTGAGATTCTACAGGTGGCTGAGCAGTACTTC. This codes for CAISEILQVAEQYF.

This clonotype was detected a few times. The CDR3 DNA follows: TGTGCCAGCAGTCGGACAGGGGACAGAGAGACCCAGTACTTC. Translating gives CASSRTGDRETQYF. The chain couples TRBV7-2 to TRBJ2-5; 9 positions match TRBD1. The CDR3 runs to 14 residues. After removal of 6 bases from V and 4 bases from J, the junction contained 6 bases not matched to a gene. In germline, CDR1 is SGHTA, CDR2 FQGNSA.

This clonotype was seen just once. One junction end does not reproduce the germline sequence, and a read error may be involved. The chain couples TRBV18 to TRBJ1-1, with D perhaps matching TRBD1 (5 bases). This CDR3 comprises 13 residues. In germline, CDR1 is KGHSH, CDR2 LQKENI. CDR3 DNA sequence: TGTGCCAGCTCACCACGGGGGAACACTGAAGATTTCTTT. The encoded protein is CASSPRGNTEDFF.

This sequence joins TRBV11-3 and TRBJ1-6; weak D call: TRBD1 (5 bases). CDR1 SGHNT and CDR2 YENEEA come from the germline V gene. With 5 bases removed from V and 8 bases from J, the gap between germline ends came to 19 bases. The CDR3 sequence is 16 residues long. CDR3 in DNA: TGTGCCAGCAGCCCTGGACCGCTAGGGACCGATTCACCCCTCCACTTT. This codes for CASSPGPLGTDSPLHF.

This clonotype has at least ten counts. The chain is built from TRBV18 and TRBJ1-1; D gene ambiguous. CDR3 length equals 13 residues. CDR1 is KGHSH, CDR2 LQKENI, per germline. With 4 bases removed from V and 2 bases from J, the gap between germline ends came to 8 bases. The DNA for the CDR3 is TGTGCCAGCTCACGGTCACAAAACACTGAAGCTTTCTTT. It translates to CASSRSQNTEAFF.

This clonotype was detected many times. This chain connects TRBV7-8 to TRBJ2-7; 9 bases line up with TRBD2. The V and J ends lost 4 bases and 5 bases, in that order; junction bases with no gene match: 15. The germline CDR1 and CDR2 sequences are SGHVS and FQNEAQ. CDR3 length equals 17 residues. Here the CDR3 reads CASSYGRLAAGGDEQYF. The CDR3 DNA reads TGTGCCAGCAGCTATGGCCGACTAGCGGCAGGGGGGGACGAGCAGTACTTC.

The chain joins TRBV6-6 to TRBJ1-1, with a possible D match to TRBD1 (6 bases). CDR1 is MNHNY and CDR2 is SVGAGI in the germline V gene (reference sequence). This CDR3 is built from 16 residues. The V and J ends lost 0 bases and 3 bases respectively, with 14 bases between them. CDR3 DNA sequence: TGTGCCAGCAGTTACTCTCAGGGGTTCAGAGACACTGAAGCTTTCTTT. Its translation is CASSYSQGFRDTEAFF.

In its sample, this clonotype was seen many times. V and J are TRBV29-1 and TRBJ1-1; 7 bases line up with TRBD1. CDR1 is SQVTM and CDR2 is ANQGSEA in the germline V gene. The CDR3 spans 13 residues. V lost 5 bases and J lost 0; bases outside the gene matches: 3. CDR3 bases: TGCAGCGTTTGGACAGGATTGAACACTGAAGCTTTCTTT. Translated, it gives CSVWTGLNTEAFF.

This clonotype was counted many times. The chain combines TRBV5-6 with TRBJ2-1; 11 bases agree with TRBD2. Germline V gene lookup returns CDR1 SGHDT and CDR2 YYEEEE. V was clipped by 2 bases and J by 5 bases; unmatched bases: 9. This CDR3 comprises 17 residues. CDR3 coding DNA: TGTGCCAGCAGCTTACTAGCGGGAGCTATAAGAGACAATGAGCAGTTCTTC. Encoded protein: CASSLLAGAIRDNEQFF.

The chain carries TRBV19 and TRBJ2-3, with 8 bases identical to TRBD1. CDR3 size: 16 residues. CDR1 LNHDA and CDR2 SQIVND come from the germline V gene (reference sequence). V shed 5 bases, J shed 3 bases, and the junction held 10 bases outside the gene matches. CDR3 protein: CASSPIDRGSTDTQYF. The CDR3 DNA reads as TGTGCCAGTAGTCCTATCGACAGGGGATCGACAGATACGCAGTATTTT. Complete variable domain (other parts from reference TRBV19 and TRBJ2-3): DGGITQSPKYLFRKEGQNVTLSCEQNLNHDAMYWYRQDPGQGLRLIYYSQIVNDFQKGDIAEGYSVSREKKESFPLTVTSAQKNPTAFYLCASSPIDRGSTDTQYFGPGTRLTVL.

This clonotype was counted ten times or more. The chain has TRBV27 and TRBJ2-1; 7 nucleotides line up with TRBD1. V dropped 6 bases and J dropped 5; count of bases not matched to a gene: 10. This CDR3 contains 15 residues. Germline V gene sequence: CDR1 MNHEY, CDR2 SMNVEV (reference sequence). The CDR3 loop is CASRSLPGQHNEQFF. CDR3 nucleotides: TGTGCCAGCAGATCACTTCCGGGACAGCACAATGAGCAGTTCTTC.

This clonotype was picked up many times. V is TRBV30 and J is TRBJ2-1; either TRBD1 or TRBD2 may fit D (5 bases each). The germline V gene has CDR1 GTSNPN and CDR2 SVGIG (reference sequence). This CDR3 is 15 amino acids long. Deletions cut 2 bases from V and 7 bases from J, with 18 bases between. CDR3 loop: CAWSTREGEWNEQFF. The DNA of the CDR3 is TGTGCCTGGAGTACCCGGGAAGGGGAATGGAATGAGCAGTTCTTC.

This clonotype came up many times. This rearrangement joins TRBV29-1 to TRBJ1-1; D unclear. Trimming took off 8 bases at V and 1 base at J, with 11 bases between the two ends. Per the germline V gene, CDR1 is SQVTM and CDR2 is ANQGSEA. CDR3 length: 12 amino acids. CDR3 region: CSIIGRNTEAFF. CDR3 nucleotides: TGCAGCATTATCGGGCGGAACACTGAAGCTTTCTTT.

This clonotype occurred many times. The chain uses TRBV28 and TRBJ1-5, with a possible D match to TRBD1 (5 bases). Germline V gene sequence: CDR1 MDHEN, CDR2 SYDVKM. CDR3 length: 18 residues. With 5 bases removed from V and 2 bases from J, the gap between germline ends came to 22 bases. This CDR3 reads CASSLTGVHGIGNQPQHF. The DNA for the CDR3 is TGTGCCAGCAGTCTTACGGGGGTCCACGGGATAGGCAATCAGCCCCAGCATTTT.

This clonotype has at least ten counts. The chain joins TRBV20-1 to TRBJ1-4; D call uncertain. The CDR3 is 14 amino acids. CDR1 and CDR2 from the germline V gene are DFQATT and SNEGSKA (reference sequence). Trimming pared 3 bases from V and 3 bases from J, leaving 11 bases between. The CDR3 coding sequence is TGCAGTGCTAGTCGGGGTGCGGCTAATGAAAAACTGTTTTTT. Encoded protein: CSASRGAANEKLFF.

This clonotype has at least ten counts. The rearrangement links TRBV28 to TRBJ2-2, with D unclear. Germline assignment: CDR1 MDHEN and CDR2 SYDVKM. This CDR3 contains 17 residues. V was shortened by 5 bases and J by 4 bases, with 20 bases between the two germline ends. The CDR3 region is CASSRAQRPKPTGELFF. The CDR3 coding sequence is TGTGCCAGCAGTAGGGCACAGCGACCGAAGCCCACCGGGGAGCTGTTTTTT.

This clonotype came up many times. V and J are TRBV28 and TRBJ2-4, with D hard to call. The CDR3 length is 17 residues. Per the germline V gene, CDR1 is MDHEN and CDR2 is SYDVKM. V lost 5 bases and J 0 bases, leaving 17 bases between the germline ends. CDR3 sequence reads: CASSGSQTAAAKNIQYF. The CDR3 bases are TGTGCCAGCAGTGGTAGCCAAACCGCCGCAGCCAAAAACATTCAGTACTTC.

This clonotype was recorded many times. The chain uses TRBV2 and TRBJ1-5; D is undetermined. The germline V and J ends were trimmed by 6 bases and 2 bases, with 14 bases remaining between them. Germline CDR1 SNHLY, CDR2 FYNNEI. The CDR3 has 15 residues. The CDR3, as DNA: TGTGCCAGCAGACTACAAGGACGGGGCAATCAGCCCCAGCATTTT. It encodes CASRLQGRGNQPQHF.

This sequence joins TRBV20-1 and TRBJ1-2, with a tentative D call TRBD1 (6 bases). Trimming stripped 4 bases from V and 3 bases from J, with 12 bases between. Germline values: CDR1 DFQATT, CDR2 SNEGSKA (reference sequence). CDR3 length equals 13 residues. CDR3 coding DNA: TGCAGTGCTACTCATACAGGGCACTATGGCTACACCTTC. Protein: CSATHTGHYGYTF.

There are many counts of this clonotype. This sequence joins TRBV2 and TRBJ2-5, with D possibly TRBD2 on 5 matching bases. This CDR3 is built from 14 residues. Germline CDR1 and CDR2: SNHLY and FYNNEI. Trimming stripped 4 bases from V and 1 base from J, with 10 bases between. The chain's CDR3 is CASSVFSGQETQYF. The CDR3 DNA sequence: TGTGCCAGCAGTGTATTCAGCGGCCAAGAGACCCAGTACTTC.

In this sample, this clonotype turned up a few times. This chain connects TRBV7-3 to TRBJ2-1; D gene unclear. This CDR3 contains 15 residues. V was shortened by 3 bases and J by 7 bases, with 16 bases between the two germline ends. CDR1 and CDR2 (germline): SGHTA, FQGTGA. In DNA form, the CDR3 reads TGTGCCAGCAGCTTTACAGAAGCCTTATGGAATGAGCAGTTCTTC. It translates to CASSFTEALWNEQFF.

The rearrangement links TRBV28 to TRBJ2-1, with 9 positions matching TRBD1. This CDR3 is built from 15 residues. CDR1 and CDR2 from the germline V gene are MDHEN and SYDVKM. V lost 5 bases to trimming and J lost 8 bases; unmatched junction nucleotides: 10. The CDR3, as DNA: TGTGCCAGCAGTCTAGGGGACAGGGTGACCCATGAGCAGTTCTTC. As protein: CASSLGDRVTHEQFF.

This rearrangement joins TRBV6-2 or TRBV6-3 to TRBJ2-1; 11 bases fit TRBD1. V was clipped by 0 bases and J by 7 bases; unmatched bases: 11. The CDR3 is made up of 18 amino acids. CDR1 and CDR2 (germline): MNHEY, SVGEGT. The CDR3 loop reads CASSYSTWGTGGLNEQFF. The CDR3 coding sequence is TGTGCCAGCAGTTACTCGACTTGGGGGACAGGGGGTCTGAATGAGCAGTTCTTC.

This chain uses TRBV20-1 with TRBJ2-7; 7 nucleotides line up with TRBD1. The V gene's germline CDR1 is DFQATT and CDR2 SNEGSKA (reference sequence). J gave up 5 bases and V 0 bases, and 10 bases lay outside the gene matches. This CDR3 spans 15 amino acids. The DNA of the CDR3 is TGCAGTGCTAGAGATAGGGGGCAGGGGGTCCACGAGCAGTACTTC. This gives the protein CSARDRGQGVHEQYF.

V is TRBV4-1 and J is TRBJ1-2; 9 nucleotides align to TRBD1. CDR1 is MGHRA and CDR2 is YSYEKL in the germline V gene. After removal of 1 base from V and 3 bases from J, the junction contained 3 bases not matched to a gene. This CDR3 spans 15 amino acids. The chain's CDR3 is CASSQGDRVYYGYTF. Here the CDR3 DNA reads TGCGCCAGCAGCCAAGGGGACAGGGTATACTATGGCTACACCTTC.

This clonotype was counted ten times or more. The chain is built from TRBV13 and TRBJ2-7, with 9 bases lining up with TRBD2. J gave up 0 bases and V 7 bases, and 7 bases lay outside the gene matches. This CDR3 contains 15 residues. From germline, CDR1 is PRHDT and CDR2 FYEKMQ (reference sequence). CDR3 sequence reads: CASTRGLASSYEQYF. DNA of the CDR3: TGTGCCAGCACCCGCGGACTAGCGAGCTCCTACGAGCAGTACTTC.

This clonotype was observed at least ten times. The CDR3 sequence is CATSDYGTSGSSRSYNEQFF. The CDR3 DNA reads as TGTGCCACCAGTGATTACGGGACTAGCGGGAGTTCAAGGTCCTACAATGAGCAGTTCTTC. The chain links TRBV24-1 to TRBJ2-1; 14 positions match TRBD2. Trimming cost V 2 bases and J 1 base; bases outside gene matches: 9. Germline values: CDR1 KGHDR, CDR2 SFDVKD. The CDR3 totals 20 residues.

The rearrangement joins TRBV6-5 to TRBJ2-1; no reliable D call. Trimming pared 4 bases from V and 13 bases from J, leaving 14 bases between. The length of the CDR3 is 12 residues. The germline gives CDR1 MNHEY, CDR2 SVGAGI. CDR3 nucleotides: TGTGCCAGCAGTTCCCAATCGATGGAACAGTTCTTC. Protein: CASSSQSMEQFF.